The sequence of this T cell receptor (beta chain) was determined in a study of blood T cells in healthy people across ages. The individuals who served as donors were healthy Caucasians living in Russia, aged about 6 to 100. Every donor gave approximately 10 milliliters of peripheral blood. There are 13 residues in the CDR3. V lost 4 bases and J lost 7, with 11 bases in between. The germline V gene encodes CDR1 DFQATT and CDR2 SNEGSKA (reference sequence). A J-beta primer mix and a sample-barcoded 5' primer were used in a second PCR of roughly 6 to 12 cycles. A single record per CDR3 protein comes from TCRdb applying MiXCR to the 5' RACE reads. The sample shows about 640,000 distinct CDR3 sequences, around 43% of them seen only once.

Input material: blood. The chain links TRBV20-1 to TRBJ1-6, with D possibly being TRBD1 (6 bases). The source of this sequence is a man older than 75 in good health. CDR3 DNA: TGCAGTGCTACAGGGGTGTGGAATTCACCCCTCCACTTT. Amino acid sequence: CSATGVWNSPLHF.